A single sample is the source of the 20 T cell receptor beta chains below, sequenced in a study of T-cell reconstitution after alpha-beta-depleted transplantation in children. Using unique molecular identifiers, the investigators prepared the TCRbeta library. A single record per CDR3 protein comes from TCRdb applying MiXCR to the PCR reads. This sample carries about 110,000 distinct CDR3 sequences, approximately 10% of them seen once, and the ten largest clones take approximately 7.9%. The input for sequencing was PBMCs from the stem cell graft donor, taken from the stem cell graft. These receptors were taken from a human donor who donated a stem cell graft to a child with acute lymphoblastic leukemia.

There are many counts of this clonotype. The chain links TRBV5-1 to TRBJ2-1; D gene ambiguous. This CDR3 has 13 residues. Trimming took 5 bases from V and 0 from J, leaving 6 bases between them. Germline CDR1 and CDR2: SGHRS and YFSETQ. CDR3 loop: CASSGSSYNEQFF. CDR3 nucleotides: TGCGCCAGCAGTGGCAGCTCCTACAATGAGCAGTTCTTC.

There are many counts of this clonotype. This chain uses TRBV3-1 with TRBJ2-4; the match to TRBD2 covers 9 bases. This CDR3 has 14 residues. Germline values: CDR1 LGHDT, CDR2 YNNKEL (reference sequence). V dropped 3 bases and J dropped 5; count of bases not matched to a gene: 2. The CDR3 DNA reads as TGTGCCAGCAGCCAGGCGGGAGGGGAAAACATTCAGTACTTC. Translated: CASSQAGGENIQYF.

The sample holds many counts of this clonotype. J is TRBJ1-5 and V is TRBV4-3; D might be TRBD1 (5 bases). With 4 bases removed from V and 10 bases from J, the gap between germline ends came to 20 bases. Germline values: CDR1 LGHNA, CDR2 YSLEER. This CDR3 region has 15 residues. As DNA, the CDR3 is TGCGCCAGCAGCCCCTCCCTTGCTGGTGGGACTCCCCAGCATTTT. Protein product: CASSPSLAGGTPQHF.

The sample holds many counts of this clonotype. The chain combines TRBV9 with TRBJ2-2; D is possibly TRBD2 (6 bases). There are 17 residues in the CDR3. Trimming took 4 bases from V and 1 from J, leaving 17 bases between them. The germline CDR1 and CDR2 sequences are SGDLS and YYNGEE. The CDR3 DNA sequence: TGTGCCAGCAGCTCACCCCTGGGTAGCGGGAACACCGGGGAGCTGTTTTTT. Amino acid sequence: CASSSPLGSGNTGELFF.

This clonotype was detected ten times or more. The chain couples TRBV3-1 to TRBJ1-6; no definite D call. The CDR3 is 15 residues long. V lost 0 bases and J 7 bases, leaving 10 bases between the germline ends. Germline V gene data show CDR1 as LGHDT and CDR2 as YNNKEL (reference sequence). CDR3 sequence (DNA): TGTGCCAGCAGCCAAGACCGAGGAGGGAATTCACCCCTCCACTTT. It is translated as CASSQDRGGNSPLHF.

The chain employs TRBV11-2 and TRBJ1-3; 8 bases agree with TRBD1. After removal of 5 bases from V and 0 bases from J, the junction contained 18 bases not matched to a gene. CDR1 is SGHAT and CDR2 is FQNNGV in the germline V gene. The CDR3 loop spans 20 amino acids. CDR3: CASSPLGLTGERLSGNTIYF. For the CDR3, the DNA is TGTGCCAGCAGCCCCTTGGGTTTGACAGGGGAGCGTCTCTCTGGAAACACCATATATTTT.

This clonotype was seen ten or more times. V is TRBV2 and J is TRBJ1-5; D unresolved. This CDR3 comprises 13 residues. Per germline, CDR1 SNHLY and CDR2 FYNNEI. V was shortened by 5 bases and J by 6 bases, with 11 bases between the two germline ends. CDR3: CASSLGTGQPQHF. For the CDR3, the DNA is TGTGCCAGCAGTCTAGGAACGGGTCAGCCCCAGCATTTT. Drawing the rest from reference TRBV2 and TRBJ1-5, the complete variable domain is EPEVTQTPSHQVTQMGQEVILRCVPISNHLYFYWYRQILGQKVEFLVSFYNNEISEKSEIFDDQFSVERPDGSNFTLKIRSTKLEDSAMYFCASSLGTGQPQHFGDGTRLSIL.

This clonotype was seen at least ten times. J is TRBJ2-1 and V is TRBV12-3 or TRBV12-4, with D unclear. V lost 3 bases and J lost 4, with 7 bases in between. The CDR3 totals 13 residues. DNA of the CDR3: TGTGCCAGCAGTTTCGCAGGTTACAATGAGCAGTTCTTC. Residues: CASSFAGYNEQFF.

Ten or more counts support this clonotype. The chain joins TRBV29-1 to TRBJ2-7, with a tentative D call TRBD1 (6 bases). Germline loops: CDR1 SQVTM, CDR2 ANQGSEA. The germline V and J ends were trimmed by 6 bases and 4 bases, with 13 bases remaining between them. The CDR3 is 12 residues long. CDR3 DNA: TGCAGCGTGCCGGGACACTCATACGAGCAGTACTTC. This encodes CSVPGHSYEQYF.

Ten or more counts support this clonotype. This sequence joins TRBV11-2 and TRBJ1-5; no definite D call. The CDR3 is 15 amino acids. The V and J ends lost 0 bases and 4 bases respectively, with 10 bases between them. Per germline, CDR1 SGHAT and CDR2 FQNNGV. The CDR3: CASSLDGRPNQPQHF. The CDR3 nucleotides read TGTGCCAGCAGCTTAGACGGGAGACCTAATCAGCCCCAGCATTTT.

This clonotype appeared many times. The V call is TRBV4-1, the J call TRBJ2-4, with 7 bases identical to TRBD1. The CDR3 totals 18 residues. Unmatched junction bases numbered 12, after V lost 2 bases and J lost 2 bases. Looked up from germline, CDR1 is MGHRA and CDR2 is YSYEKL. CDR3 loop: CASSQFPGTVRTKNIQYF. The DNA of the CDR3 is TGCGCCAGCAGCCAATTCCCCGGGACAGTTCGAACCAAAAACATTCAGTACTTC.

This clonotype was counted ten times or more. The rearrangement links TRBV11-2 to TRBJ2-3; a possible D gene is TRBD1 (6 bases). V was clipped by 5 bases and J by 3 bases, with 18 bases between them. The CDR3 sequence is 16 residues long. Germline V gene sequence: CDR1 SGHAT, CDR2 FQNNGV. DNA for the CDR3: TGTGCCAGCAGCCCAGCCCGACAGGAGCTTACAGATACGCAGTATTTT. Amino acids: CASSPARQELTDTQYF.

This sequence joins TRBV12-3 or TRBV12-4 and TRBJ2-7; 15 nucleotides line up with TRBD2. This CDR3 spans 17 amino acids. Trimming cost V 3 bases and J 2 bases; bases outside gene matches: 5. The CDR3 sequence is CASSFRTSGRVAYEQYF. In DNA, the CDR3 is TGTGCCAGCAGTTTCCGGACTAGCGGGAGGGTTGCCTACGAGCAGTACTTC.

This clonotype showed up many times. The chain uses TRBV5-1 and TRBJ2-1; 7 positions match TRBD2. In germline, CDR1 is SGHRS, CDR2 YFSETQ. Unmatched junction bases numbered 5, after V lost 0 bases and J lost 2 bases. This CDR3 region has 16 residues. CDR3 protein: CASSLDPGGPYNEQFF. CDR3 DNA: TGCGCCAGCAGCTTGGATCCGGGAGGTCCCTACAATGAGCAGTTCTTC.

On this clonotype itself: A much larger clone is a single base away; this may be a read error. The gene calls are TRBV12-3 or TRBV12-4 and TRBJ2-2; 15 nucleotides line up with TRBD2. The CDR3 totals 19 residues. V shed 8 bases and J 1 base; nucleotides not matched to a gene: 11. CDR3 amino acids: CASCPGLAGGPGNTGELFF. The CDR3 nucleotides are TGTGCCAGCTGCCCAGGACTAGCGGGAGGGCCGGGGAACACCGGGGAGCTGTTTTTT.

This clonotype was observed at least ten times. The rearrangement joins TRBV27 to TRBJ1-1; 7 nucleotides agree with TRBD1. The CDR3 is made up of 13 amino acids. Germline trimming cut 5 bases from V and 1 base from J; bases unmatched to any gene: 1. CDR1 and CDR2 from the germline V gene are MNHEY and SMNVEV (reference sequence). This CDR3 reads CASSGTANTEAFF. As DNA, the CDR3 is TGTGCCAGCAGTGGGACAGCGAACACTGAAGCTTTCTTT.

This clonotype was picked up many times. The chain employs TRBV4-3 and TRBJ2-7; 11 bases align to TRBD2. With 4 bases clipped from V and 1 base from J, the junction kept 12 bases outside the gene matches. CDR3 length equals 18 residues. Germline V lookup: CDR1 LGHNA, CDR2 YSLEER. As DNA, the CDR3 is TGCGCCAGCAGCCCCGGGACTAGCGGAACTCGGAGGTCCTACGAGCAGTACTTC. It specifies CASSPGTSGTRRSYEQYF.

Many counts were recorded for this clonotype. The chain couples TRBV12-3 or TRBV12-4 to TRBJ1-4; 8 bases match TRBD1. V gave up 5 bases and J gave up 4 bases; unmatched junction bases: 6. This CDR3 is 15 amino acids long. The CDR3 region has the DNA TGTGCCAGCAGTCTTGGACAGGGCCTTAATGAAAAACTGTTTTTT. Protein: CASSLGQGLNEKLFF.

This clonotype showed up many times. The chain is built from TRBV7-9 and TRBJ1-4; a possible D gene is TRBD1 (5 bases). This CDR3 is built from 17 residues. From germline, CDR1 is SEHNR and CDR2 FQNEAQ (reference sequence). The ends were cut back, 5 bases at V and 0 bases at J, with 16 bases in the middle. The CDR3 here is CASSTGTPLATNEKLFF. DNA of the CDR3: TGTGCCAGCAGCACCGGGACCCCACTTGCAACTAATGAAAAACTGTTTTTT.

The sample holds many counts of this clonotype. The CDR3 here is CASSDGGEHTEAFF. The CDR3 DNA reads TGTGCCAGCAGTGACGGGGGGGAGCACACTGAAGCTTTCTTT. The chain recombines TRBV6-4 with TRBJ1-1, with D possibly TRBD1 on 5 matching bases. V dropped 2 bases and J dropped 3 bases, with 10 bases sitting between them. CDR1 MRHNA and CDR2 SNTAGT come from the germline V gene. The CDR3 spans 14 residues.